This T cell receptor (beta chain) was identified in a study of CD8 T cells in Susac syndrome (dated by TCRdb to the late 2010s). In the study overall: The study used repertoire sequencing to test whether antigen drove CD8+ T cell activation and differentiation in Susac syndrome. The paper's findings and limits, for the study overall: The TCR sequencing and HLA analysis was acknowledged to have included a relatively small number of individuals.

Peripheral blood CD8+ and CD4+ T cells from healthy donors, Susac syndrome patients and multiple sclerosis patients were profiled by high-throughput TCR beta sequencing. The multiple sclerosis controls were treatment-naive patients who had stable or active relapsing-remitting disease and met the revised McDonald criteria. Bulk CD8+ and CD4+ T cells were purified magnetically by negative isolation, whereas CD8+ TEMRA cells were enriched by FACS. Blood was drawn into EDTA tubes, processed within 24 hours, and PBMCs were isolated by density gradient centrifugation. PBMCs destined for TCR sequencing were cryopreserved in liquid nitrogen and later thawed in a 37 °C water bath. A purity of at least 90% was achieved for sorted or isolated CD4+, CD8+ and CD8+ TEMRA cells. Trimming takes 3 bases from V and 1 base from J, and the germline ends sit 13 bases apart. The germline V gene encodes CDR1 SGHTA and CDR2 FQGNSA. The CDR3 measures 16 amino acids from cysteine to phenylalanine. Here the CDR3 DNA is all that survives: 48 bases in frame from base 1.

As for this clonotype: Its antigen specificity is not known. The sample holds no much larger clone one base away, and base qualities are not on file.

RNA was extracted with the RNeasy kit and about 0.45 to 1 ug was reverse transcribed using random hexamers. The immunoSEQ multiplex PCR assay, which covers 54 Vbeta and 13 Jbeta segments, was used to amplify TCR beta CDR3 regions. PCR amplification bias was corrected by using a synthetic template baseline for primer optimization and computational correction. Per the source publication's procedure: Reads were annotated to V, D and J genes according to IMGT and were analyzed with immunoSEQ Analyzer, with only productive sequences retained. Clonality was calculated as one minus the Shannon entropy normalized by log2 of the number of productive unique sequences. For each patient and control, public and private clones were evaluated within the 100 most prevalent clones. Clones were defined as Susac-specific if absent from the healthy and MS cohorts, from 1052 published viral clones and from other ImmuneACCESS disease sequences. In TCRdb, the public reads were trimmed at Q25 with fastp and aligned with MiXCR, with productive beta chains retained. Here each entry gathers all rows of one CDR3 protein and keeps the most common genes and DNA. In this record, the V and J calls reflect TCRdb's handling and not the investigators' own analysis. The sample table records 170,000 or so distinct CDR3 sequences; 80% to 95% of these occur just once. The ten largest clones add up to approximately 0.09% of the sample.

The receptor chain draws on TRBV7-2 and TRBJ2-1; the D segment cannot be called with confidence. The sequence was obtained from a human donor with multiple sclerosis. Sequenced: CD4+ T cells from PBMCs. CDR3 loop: CASSFRARRSYNEQFF. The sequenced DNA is TGTGCCAGCAGCTTCCGGGCCAGGCGATCCTACAATGAGCAGTTCTTC. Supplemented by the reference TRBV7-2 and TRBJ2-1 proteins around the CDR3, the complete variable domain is GAGVSQSPSNKVTEKGKDVELRCDPISGHTALYWYRQSLGQGLEFLIYFQGNSAPDKSGLPSDRFSAERTGGSVSTLTIQRTQQEDSAVYLCASSFRARRSYNEQFFGPGTRLTVL.